The 8 T cell receptor beta chains presented below share a single source sample, sequenced in a study of shared clonotypes between healthy human individuals. Naivety among CD8 cells was defined by CD45RO negativity and positive CCR7 selection, thereby excluding terminally differentiated effector memory CD45RA+ cells. Generated by immunoSEQ multiplex PCR, the TCRdb table keeps only in-frame clones and is missing some. The sample contains some 2 million clones, about 95% of which appear only once. Material for sequencing was naive CD8+ T cells sorted from blood. These receptors all come from a man aged 18 to 35 in good health.

The V and J genes are TRBV27 and TRBJ1-4; D is ambiguous. In germline, CDR1 is MNHEY, CDR2 SMNVEV (reference sequence). The CDR3 has 15 amino acids. V was cut by 5 bases and J by 8 bases, with 18 bases left in between. The CDR3 DNA sequence: TGTGCCAGCAGTCCCGCGAGGGCTTCACGGGAAAAACTGTTTTTT. It codes for CASSPARASREKLFF.

The V gene is TRBV11-2, the J gene TRBJ2-7; D is unresolved. The germline V gene has CDR1 SGHAT and CDR2 FQNNGV. V was clipped by 6 bases and J by 4 bases, with 10 bases between them. The CDR3 runs 12 residues. CDR3 in DNA: TGTGCCAGCAGTTCTACAGCTTACGAGCAGTACTTC. It yields the protein CASSSTAYEQYF.

Details on this clone: Other nucleotide sequences from this sample produce the same CDR3. The rearrangement uses TRBV4-1 and TRBJ2-7; no definite D call. Trimming cost V 3 bases and J 4 bases, with 13 bases left between them. The CDR3 runs 14 residues. The germline V gene encodes CDR1 MGHRA and CDR2 YSYEKL. The CDR3 loop reads CASSHAASSYEQYF. CDR3 DNA: TGCGCCAGCAGCCACGCCGCGAGCTCTTACGAGCAGTACTTC.

The count of this clone is one. The rearrangement uses TRBV6-5 and TRBJ2-3; 10 nucleotides match TRBD2. The CDR3 runs 15 residues. The germline CDR1 and CDR2 sequences are MNHEY and SVGAGI. With 2 bases clipped from V and 5 bases from J, the junction kept 4 bases outside the gene matches. The CDR3 bases are TGTGCCAGCAGTTACCGGTCTAGCGGGAGAGATACGCAGTATTTT. This codes for CASSYRSSGRDTQYF.

The chain has TRBV9 and TRBJ2-3; D remains ambiguous. The V gene lost 3 bases and the J gene lost 0 bases, with 8 bases spanning the gap. Per the germline V gene, CDR1 is SGDLS and CDR2 is YYNGEE. The CDR3 totals 14 residues. The CDR3 nucleotides read TGTGCCAGCAGCGGTGCGAGAAGCACAGATACGCAGTATTTT. Its translation: CASSGARSTDTQYF.

This clone came up a few times. This chain uses TRBV5-4 with TRBJ2-2; TRBD2 matches at 9 bases. The trim removed 0 bases at V and 6 bases at J, leaving 18 bases unmatched. The CDR3 consists of 20 residues. CDR1 SGHNT and CDR2 YYREEE come from the germline V gene (reference sequence). The CDR3 DNA sequence: TGTGCCAGCAGCTTGGAATGGGACGGGGCTAGCGGGGCGATGGCCGGGGAGCTGTTTTTT. Translating gives CASSLEWDGASGAMAGELFF. Supplemented by reference TRBV5-4 and TRBJ2-2, the full variable domain reads ETGVTQSPTHLIKTRGQQVTLRCSSQSGHNTVSWYQQALGQGPQFIFQYYREEENGRGNFPPRFSGLQFPNYSSELNVNALELDDSALYLCASSLEWDGASGAMAGELFFGEGSRLTVL.

V and J are TRBV10-1 and TRBJ1-3; 12 nucleotides agree with TRBD1. The CDR3 length is 16 residues. The V and J ends lost 5 bases and 2 bases, in that order; junction bases with no gene match: 4. Germline V CDR1 and CDR2: WNHNN, SYGVQD (reference sequence). DNA for the CDR3: TGCGCCAGCAGTCCCGGGACAGGGGGCCCTGGAAACACCATATATTTT. The encoded protein is CASSPGTGGPGNTIYF.

The chain recombines TRBV19 with TRBJ1-4; weak D call: TRBD1 (6 bases). CDR3 size: 14 residues. Looked up from germline, CDR1 is LNHDA and CDR2 is SQIVND (reference sequence). V was cut by 7 bases and J by 10 bases, with 19 bases left in between. The CDR3 here is CASTPGGGLGKLFF. The CDR3, as DNA: TGTGCCAGTACTCCCGGCGGGGGGCTCGGAAAACTGTTTTTT.